This T cell receptor beta chain was sequenced for a study of read filtering for tumor transcriptome and immune sequencing. The library was built from about 400 ng RNA with molecular barcoded adaptors for alpha/delta and beta/gamma chains. One entry per CDR3 protein results from TCRdb running MiXCR on the reads. The sample shows about 86,000 distinct CDR3 sequences, approximately 13% of them seen only once. Ten or more counts support this clonotype. The CDR3 runs 15 residues. Trimming took 0 bases from V and 7 from J, leaving 12 bases between them. Germline values: CDR1 LNHNV, CDR2 YYDKDF (reference sequence).

This receptor was obtained from a donor at least 40 years old with multiple myeloma. The sequencing sample was made of a population of CD138-negative cells sorted from bone marrow. The chain has TRBV15 and TRBJ2-2, with TRBD2 as a possible D gene (6 bases). CDR3 sequence: CATSRDQEGGGELFF. The CDR3 DNA reads as TGTGCCACCAGCAGAGATCAGGAGGGCGGCGGGGAGCTGTTTTTT.